Detailed here is one TCR beta chain. Antigen: not known. These data come from a study of T cell responses to AZD1222 COVID-19 vaccine. V gave up 5 bases and J gave up 4 bases; unmatched junction bases: 7. CDR3 length: 16 amino acids. Germline CDR1 LNHDA, CDR2 SQIVND (reference sequence). Points from the study as a whole: The sample set comprised mostly white British donors with more females, and clonal diversity was possibly underestimated. Within unmutated variant regions lay the reported targets of nearly half of spike-specific TCRs. Repertoire sampling occurred only after the peak T cell response. Only five or six individuals given AZD1222 were seropositive at baseline.

Only in-frame clones appear in the TCRdb table, and some are missing; sequencing was by immunoSEQ multiplex PCR. The sample consists of approximately 180,000 clones, 85% to 95% of them appearing once. This material consisted of peripheral blood, taken 28 days after the second dose of the MenACWY control vaccine. The rearrangement uses TRBV19 and TRBJ2-5; 13 nucleotides line up with TRBD2. This receptor was taken from an adult who received the MenACWY meningococcal vaccine as a control. This CDR3 is CASSPWTSGRGETQYF. CDR3 sequence (DNA): TGTGCCAGTAGTCCTTGGACTAGCGGGAGAGGAGAGACCCAGTACTTC.